Listed below are T cell receptor beta chains from one sample, sequenced in a study of CD8 T cells in Susac syndrome. TCRdb recomputed calls from the immunoSEQ multiplex PCR reads with MiXCR, one row per CDR3 protein. The table shows 84,000 or so distinct CDR3 sequences, with over 90% occurring only once. Sequences were obtained from CD8+ T cells from PBMCs. These receptor sequences come from a human donor with Susac syndrome. The CDR3 runs from the conserved cysteine through the conserved F or W. A D gene is named only where the DNA matches it firmly. Not all rows give a size; the values are once, few, many and, for expanded clones, a class.

TRBJ2-1 | TRBV7-9 | 13 | NA | once | TGTGCCAGCAGCCTCCCCGAGGGCGATGAGCAGTTCTTC | CASSLPEGDEQFF
TRBJ1-2 | TRBV5-4 | 12 | NA | once | TGTGCCAGCAGCTCAGACAGTTATGGCTACACCTTC | CASSSDSYGYTF
TRBJ2-1 | TRBV30 | 14 | TRBD2 | NA | TGTGCCTGGGAAGAACTAGCGGGCCCCAGTGAGCAGTTCTTC | CAWEELAGPSEQFF
TRBJ1-5 | TRBV7-9 | 14 | TRBD1 | NA | TGTGCCAGCAGCGAGGGACAGTTTAATCAGCCCCAGCATTTT | CASSEGQFNQPQHF
TRBJ2-1 | TRBV6-2/TRBV6-3 | 13 | NA | NA | TGTGCCAGCAGTTATCCCCTCGCAAGTGAGCAGTTCTTC | CASSYPLASEQFF
TRBJ2-7 | TRBV27 | 15 | NA | NA | TGTGCCAGCAGTTTATCAACAGCGAGCTCCTACGAGCAGTACTTC | CASSLSTASSYEQYF
TRBJ2-5 | TRBV27 | 14 | NA | NA | TGTGCCAGCAGTTTATCCGCGGGTGGGGAGACCCAGTACTTC | CASSLSAGGETQYF
TRBJ1-5 | TRBV29-1 | 14 | NA | NA | TGCAGCGCTAGTGGGGGGGCGAGCAATCAGCCCCAGCATTTT | CSASGGASNQPQHF
TRBJ2-3 | TRBV6-4 | 15 | NA | NA | TGTGCCAGCAGTGACGGGGCCTTCAGCACAGATACGCAGTATTTT | CASSDGAFSTDTQYF
TRBJ2-7 | TRBV7-9 | 15 | NA | NA | TGTGCCAGCAGCTTAGTCACCCCGATAGGCTACGAGCAGTACTTC | CASSLVTPIGYEQYF
TRBJ1-1 | TRBV28 | 17 | NA | NA | TGTGCCAGCAGTTGGTATGGGACCGGGACGGTGAACACTGAAGCTTTCTTT | CASSWYGTGTVNTEAFF
TRBJ1-1 | TRBV13 | 14 | NA | NA | TGTGCCAGCAGCCCGGGACTGCTGAACACTGAAGCTTTCTTT | CASSPGLLNTEAFF
TRBJ2-5 | TRBV7-9 | 11 | NA | NA | TGTGCCAGCAGGCTGGGCAGGGAAGTTGACTTC | CASRLGREVDF
TRBJ1-1 | TRBV14 | 13 | NA | NA | TGTGCCAGCAGCCCAGGGACATGGACTGAAGCTTTCTTT | CASSPGTWTEAFF
TRBJ2-7 | TRBV9 | 14 | NA | NA | TGTGCCAGCAGCCGGGCCGGGACTGACTACGAGCAGTACTTC | CASSRAGTDYEQYF
TRBJ2-1 | TRBV14 | 13 | NA | NA | TGTGCCAGCAGCCAAGTAAAACACAATGAGCAGTTCTTC | CASSQVKHNEQFF
TRBJ2-7 | TRBV2 | 15 | TRBD2 | NA | TGTGCCAGCAGTGTAGGTGGACTAGCGCTCTACGAGCAGTACTTC | CASSVGGLALYEQYF
TRBJ1-1 | TRBV29-1 | 14 | TRBD1 | NA | TGCAGCGTTTTGCAGGGGGCCATGAACACTGAAGCTTTCTTT | CSVLQGAMNTEAFF
TRBJ1-2 | TRBV12-3/TRBV12-4 | 11 | NA | NA | TGTGCCGTGGGGGCTAACTATGGCTACACCTTC | CAVGANYGYTF
TRBJ1-5 | TRBV9 | 14 | TRBD1 | NA | TGTGCCAGCAGCGTGGGGACAGGGGATCAGCCCCAGCATTTT | CASSVGTGDQPQHF
TRBJ1-2 | TRBV6-1 | 15 | NA | NA | TGTGCCAGCAGTGAAAGGACAGTCAATAACTATGGCTACACCTTC | CASSERTVNNYGYTF
TRBJ2-7 | TRBV4-1 | 16 | TRBD2 | NA | TGCGCCAGCAGCCGGGGGGAGGGGAGTATCGAGGACGAGCAGTACTTC | CASSRGEGSIEDEQYF
TRBJ1-2 | TRBV16 | 15 | TRBD1 | NA | TGTGCCAGCAGCCAATTGACAGGGGGTTCCTATGGCTACACCTTC | CASSQLTGGSYGYTF
TRBJ2-7 | TRBV7-9 | 11 | NA | once | TGTGCCAGCAGCCCCGACCACGAGCAGTACTTC | CASSPDHEQYF